The rows below give T cell receptor beta chains drawn from one sample of a study of shared clonotypes between healthy human individuals. Data came from immunoSEQ multiplex PCR; TCRdb stores just in-frame clones and leaves some out. The data hold about half a million clones, with roughly 83% observed a single time. Sequencing was performed on PBMCs. These TCRs come from a woman between 40 and 55 years old in good health. Some clones in this sample may be carry-over from other donors' samples. CDR3s include the opening cysteine and the closing phenylalanine or tryptophan. A D gene is named only where the DNA matches it firmly. The size of a clone is reported for some rows only, either as once, few or many, or as a class for expanded clones.

TRBV2	-	-	TRBJ2-7	13	TGTGCCAGCAGTAGGGGACCCACATACGAGCAGTACTTC	CASSRGPTYEQYF
TRBV27	-	-	TRBJ1-5	19	TGTGCCAGCAGTTTCTCTCAAGGAATCGGCACTGGCGGGAGTCGGCCCCAGCATTTT	CASSFSQGIGTGGSRPQHF
TRBV7-2	few	-	TRBJ1-2	14	TGTGCCAGCAGCTTAGCAGCCTCTAACTATGGCTACACCTTC	CASSLAASNYGYTF
TRBV15	-	-	TRBJ1-1	13	TGTGCCACCAGCAAAAGGGGTCCCACTGAAGCTTTCTTT	CATSKRGPTEAFF
TRBV7-2	-	TRBD1	TRBJ2-7	14	TGTGCCAGCAGCTTAGAGGGACAGACCTACGAGCAGTACTTC	CASSLEGQTYEQYF
TRBV6-1	-	-	TRBJ2-7	14	TGTGCCAGCAGTGATCCCCGACTAGTCTACGAGCAGTACTTC	CASSDPRLVYEQYF
TRBV5-1	few	TRBD2	TRBJ2-5	15	TGCGCCAGCAGCTTGGGGCTAGCGGGAGGTGAGACCCAGTACTTC	CASSLGLAGGETQYF
TRBV10-3	-	TRBD2	TRBJ2-1	14	TGTGCCACCCTGGGCCTAGCGGCTTACAATGAGCAGTTCTTC	CATLGLAAYNEQFF
TRBV7-3	-	TRBD2	TRBJ2-1	14	TGTGCCAGCAGTCCGGGACTAGCGAGCAATGAGCAGTTCTTC	CASSPGLASNEQFF
TRBV9	-	-	TRBJ2-1	15	TGTGCCAGCAGCGGGCCTTACGGGGTTGGGAATGAGCAGTTCTTC	CASSGPYGVGNEQFF
TRBV28	-	-	TRBJ1-5	15	TGTGCCAGCAGTTTATATGTAGGCCCAAATCAGCCCCAGCATTTT	CASSLYVGPNQPQHF
TRBV6-6	-	-	TRBJ2-7	14	TGTGCCAGCAGAGACACAGGCCAGGGGTACGAGCAGTACTTC	CASRDTGQGYEQYF
TRBV28	-	-	TRBJ1-6	12	TGTGCCAGTACCGGACGGAGTTCACCCCTCCACTTT	CASTGRSSPLHF
TRBV2	-	-	TRBJ2-1	12	TGTGCCAGCATGCCCCTCTACAATGAGCAGTTCTTC	CASMPLYNEQFF
TRBV7-9	-	-	TRBJ1-5	17	TGTGCCAGCAGCTTAGCGCACCCGGGGTATAGCAATCAGCCCCAGCATTTT	CASSLAHPGYSNQPQHF
TRBV7-8	few	-	TRBJ1-3	14	TGTGCCAGCAGCTCAGGGGTCTCTGGAAACACCATATATTTT	CASSSGVSGNTIYF
TRBV25-1	-	TRBD2	TRBJ2-7	13	TGTGCCAGCAGCCTAGCGGGAGCGGGCGAGCAGTACTTC	CASSLAGAGEQYF
TRBV28	-	-	TRBJ1-2	14	TGTGCCAGCAGTTTATCTTTACACCTCTATGGCTACACCTTC	CASSLSLHLYGYTF
TRBV9	-	-	TRBJ1-1	15	TGTGCCAGCAGCGTAGAGCCGGGGGCAAACACTGAAGCTTTCTTT	CASSVEPGANTEAFF
TRBV18	-	TRBD2	TRBJ2-7	15	TGTGCCAGCTCACCAACTACTAGCGGGAGTAACGAGCAGTACTTC	CASSPTTSGSNEQYF
TRBV18	-	TRBD2	TRBJ2-1	16	TGTGCCAGCTCAAGCCTTAGCGGGGCCAGTAGTAATGAGCAGTTCTTC	CASSSLSGASSNEQFF
TRBV2	many	-	TRBJ2-7	14	TGTGCCAGCAGTAACACAGGGATCATCTACGAGCAGTACTTC	CASSNTGIIYEQYF
TRBV7-2	-	TRBD2	TRBJ2-2	15	TGTGCCAGCAGCGGCGGGACTATGAGCACCGGGGAGCTGTTTTTT	CASSGGTMSTGELFF
TRBV2	-	-	TRBJ1-5	14	TGTGCCAGCAGTCTCTTGGGGGGGGCTCAGCCCCAGCATTTT	CASSLLGGAQPQHF
TRBV15	many	-	TRBJ2-1	17	TGTGCCACCAGCAGAGATATTGGGACTCTGACGGACAATGAGCAGTTCTTC	CATSRDIGTLTDNEQFF